What follows describes a single TCR beta chain. The antigen is not known. The data are from a study of T cell responses to AZD1222 COVID-19 vaccine. Study results and caveats: AZD1222 recipients seropositive at baseline numbered only 6 or 7. Donors in the cohort were predominantly white British and more often female, and clonal diversity was possibly underestimated. Regions 160-218 and 743-854 held dominance among vaccine-associated CD4 TCRs, which spanned spike. The study sampled repertoires only after the peak T cell response.

Profiled with immunoSEQ multiplex PCR; TCRdb holds only in-frame clones, not every one. Of about 96,000 clones listed, roughly 90% are singletons. V lost 1 base and J 1 base, leaving 6 bases between the germline ends. The CDR3 consists of 14 residues. Germline loops: CDR1 MNHEY, CDR2 SVGEGT. The clonotype was recovered from an adult in good health. This sample comprised peripheral blood, obtained on day 0 of AZD1222 vaccination. The rearrangement joins TRBV6-2 or TRBV6-3 to TRBJ2-3; D call uncertain. Here the CDR3 reads CASSYFTGTDTQYF. CDR3 nucleotides: TGTGCCAGCAGTTACTTTACGGGCACAGATACGCAGTATTTT.